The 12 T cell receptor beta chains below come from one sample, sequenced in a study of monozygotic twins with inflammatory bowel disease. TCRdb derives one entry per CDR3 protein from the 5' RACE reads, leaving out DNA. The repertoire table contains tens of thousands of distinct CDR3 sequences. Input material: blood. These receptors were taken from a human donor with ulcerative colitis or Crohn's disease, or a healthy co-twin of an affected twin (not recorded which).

The CDR3 loop reads CASTPHGATADTQYF. This sequence joins TRBV5-4 and TRBJ2-3; TCRdb proposes TRBD1, but this gene call is untestable without DNA. This CDR3 is built from 15 residues. From germline, CDR1 is SGHNT and CDR2 YYREEE (reference sequence).

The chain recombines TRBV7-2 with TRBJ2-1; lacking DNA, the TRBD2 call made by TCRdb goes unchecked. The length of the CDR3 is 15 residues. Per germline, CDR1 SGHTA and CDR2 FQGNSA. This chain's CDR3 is CASSLTSGAQGEQFF.

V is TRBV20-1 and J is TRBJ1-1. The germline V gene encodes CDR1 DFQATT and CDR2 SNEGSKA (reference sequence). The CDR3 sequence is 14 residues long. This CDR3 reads CSARPLPGSPGVGF.

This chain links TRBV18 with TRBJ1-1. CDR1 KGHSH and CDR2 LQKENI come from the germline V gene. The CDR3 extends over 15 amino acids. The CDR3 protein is CASSPNEGPNTEAFF. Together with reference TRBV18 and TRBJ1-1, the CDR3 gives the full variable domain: NAGVMQNPRHLVRRRGQEARLRCSPMKGHSHVYWYRQLPEEGLKFMVYLQKENIIDESGMPKERFSAEFPKEGPSILRIQQVVRGDSAAYFCASSPNEGPNTEAFFGQGTRLTVV.

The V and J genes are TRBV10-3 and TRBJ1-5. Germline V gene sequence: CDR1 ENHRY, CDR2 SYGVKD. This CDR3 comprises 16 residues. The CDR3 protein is CAISESRDENNQPQHF.

The CDR3 region is CASSPRTETDTQYF. This chain links TRBV18 with TRBJ2-3. This CDR3 is 14 amino acids long. Germline loops: CDR1 KGHSH, CDR2 LQKENI.

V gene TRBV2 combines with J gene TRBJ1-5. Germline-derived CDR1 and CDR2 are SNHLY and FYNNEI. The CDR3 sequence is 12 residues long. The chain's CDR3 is CASSDGGGSQHF.

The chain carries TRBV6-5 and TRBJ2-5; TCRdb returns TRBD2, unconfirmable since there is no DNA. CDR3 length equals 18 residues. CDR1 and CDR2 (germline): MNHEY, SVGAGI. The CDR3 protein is CASSYSTFAGGALETQYF.

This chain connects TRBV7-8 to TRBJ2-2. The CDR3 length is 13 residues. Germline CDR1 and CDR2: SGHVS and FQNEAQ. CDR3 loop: CASSLNPTGELFF.

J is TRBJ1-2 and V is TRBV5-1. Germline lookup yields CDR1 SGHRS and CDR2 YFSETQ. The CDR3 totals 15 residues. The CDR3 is CASSRTTDRNYGYTF. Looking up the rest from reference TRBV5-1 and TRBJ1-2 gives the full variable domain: KAGVTQTPRYLIKTRGQQVTLSCSPISGHRSVSWYQQTPGQGLQFLFEYFSETQRNKGNFPGRFSGRQFSNSRSEMNVSTLELGDSALYLCASSRTTDRNYGYTFGSGTRLTVV.

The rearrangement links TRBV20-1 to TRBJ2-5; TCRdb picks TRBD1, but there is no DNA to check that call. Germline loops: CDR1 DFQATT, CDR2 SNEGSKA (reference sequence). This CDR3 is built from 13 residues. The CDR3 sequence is CSARHLGAETQYF.

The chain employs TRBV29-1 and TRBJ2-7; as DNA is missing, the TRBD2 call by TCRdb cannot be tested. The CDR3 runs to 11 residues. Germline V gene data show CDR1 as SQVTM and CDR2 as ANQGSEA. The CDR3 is CSGGNSYEQYF.